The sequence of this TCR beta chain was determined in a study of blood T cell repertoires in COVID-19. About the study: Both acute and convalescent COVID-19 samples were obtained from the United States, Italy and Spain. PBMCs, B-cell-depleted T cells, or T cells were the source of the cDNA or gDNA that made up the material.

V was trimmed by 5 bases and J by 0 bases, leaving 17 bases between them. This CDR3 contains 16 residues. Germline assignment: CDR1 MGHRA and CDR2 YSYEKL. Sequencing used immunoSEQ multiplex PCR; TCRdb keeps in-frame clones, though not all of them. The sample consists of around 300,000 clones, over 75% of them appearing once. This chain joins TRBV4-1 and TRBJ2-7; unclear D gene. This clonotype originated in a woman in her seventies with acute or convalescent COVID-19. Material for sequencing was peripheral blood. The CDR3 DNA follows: TGCGCCAGCAGCGAGACCCCGACGCGGAGCTCCTACGAGCAGTACTTC. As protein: CASSETPTRSSYEQYF.